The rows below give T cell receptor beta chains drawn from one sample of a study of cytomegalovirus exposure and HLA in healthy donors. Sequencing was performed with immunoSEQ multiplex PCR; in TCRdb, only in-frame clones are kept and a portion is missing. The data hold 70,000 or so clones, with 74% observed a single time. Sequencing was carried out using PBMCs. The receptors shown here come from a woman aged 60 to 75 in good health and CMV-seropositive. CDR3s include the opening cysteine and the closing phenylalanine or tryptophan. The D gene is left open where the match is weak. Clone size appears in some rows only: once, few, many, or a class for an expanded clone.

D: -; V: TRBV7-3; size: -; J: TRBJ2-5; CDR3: CASSPTGVDQETQYF; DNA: TGTGCCAGCAGCCCCACGGGGGTGGATCAAGAGACCCAGTACTTC
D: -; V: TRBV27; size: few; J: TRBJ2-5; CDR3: CASSLIGAGETQYF; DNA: TGTGCCAGCAGTTTAATAGGGGCGGGGGAGACCCAGTACTTC
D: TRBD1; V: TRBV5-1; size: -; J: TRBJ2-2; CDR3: CASSLDRGHDGELFF; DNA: TGCGCCAGCAGCTTGGACAGGGGGCATGACGGGGAGCTGTTTTTT
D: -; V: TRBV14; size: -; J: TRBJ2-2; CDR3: CASSQPLGDFRGTHTGELFF; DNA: TGTGCCAGCAGCCAACCCCTGGGGGATTTCAGGGGAACCCACACCGGGGAGCTGTTTTTT
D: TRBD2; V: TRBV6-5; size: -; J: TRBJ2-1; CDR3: CASSYYPGGRGEQFF; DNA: TGTGCCAGCAGTTACTATCCGGGGGGGCGTGGTGAGCAGTTCTTC
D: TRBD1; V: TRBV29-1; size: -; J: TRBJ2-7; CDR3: CSIEQGAQDEQYF; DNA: TGCAGCATCGAACAGGGGGCCCAGGACGAGCAGTACTTC
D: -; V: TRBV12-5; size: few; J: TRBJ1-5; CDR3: CASGLSTSQPQHF; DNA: TGTGCTAGTGGTTTGTCTACGAGTCAGCCCCAGCATTTT
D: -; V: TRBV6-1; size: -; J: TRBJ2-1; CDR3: CASKAGGRNEQFF; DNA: TGTGCCAGCAAGGCAGGGGGGAGGAATGAGCAGTTCTTC
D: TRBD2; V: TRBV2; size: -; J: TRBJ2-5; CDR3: CASRSSGGEETQYF; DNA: TGTGCCAGCAGATCTAGCGGGGGGGAAGAGACCCAGTACTTC
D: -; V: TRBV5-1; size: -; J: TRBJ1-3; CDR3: CASSLAGSGNTIYF; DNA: TGCGCCAGCAGCTTGGCGGGCTCTGGAAACACCATATATTTT
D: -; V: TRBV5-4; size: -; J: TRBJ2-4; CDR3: CASSTGSRGAKNIQYF; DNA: TGTGCCAGCAGCACTGGAAGTCGGGGGGCCAAAAACATTCAGTACTTC
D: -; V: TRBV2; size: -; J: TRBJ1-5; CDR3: CASKVNWQTNQPQHF; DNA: TGTGCCAGCAAAGTGAACTGGCAGACTAATCAGCCCCAGCATTTT
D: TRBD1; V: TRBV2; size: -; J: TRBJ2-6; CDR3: CASTETPPTGAGANVLTF; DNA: TGTGCCAGCACTGAAACACCACCGACAGGGGCTGGGGCCAACGTCCTGACTTTC
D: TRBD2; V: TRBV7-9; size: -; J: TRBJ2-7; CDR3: CASSLGGRGSYEQYF; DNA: TGTGCCAGCAGCTTAGGAGGGCGGGGGTCCTACGAGCAGTACTTC
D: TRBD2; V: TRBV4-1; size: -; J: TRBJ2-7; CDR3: CASSQDSTSGGRISYEQYF; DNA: TGCGCCAGCAGCCAAGATTCCACTAGCGGGGGGCGTATCTCCTACGAGCAGTACTTC
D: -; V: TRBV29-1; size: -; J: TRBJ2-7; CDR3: CSVASGYEQYF; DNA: TGCAGCGTTGCATCGGGCTACGAGCAGTACTTC
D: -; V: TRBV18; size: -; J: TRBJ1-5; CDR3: CASSPQGGGRNQPQHF; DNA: TGTGCCAGCTCACCTCAGGGAGGAGGCCGCAATCAGCCCCAGCATTTT
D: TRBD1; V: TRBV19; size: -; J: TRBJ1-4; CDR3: CASSHAVGQGNEKLFF; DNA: TGTGCCAGTAGCCATGCGGTGGGACAGGGAAACGAAAAACTGTTTTTT
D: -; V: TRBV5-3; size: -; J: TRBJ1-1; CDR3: CARSLAGPTEAFF; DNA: TGTGCCAGAAGCTTGGCAGGGCCCACTGAAGCTTTCTTT
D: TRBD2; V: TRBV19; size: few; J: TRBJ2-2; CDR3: CASSIDPFSGGNTGELFF; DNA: TGTGCCAGTAGTATAGATCCCTTTAGCGGGGGGAACACCGGGGAGCTGTTTTTT
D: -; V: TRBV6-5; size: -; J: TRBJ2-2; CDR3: CASSRRVPGELFF; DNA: TGTGCCAGCAGTCGCAGGGTTCCCGGGGAGCTGTTTTTT
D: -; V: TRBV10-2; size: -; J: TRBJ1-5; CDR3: CASSIAGVGNQPQHF; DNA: TGCGCCAGCAGCATCGCAGGGGTCGGCAATCAGCCCCAGCATTTT
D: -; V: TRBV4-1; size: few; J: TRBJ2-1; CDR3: CASSQDRINEQFF; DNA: TGCGCCAGCAGCCAAGACAGGATCAATGAGCAGTTCTTC
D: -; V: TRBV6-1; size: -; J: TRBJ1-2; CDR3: CASSEGARPIYGYTF; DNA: TGTGCCAGCAGTGAGGGGGCTCGGCCCATCTATGGCTACACCTTC
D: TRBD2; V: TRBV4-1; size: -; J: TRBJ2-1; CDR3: CASSQILTSGYNEQFF; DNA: TGCGCCAGCAGCCAAATTCTGACTAGCGGTTACAATGAGCAGTTCTTC
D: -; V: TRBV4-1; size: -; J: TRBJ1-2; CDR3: CASSHSEGGREGGYTF; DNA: TGCGCCAGCAGCCACTCGGAAGGGGGACGGGAGGGCGGCTACACCTTC
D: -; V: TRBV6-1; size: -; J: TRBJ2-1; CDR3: CASTAQITRSKQFF; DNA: TGTGCCAGCACCGCCCAGATTACCCGCAGTAAGCAGTTCTTC
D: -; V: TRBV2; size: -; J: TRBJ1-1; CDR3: CASSEGQGNTEAFF; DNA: TGTGCCAGCAGTGAAGGTCAGGGGAACACTGAAGCTTTCTTT
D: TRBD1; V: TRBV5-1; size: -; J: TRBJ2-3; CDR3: CASSSQGGQIRTDTQYF; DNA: TGCGCCAGCAGCTCGCAAGGGGGACAGATTCGCACAGATACGCAGTATTTT
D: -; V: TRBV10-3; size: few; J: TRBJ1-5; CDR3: CAISDRGSNQPQHF; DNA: TGTGCCATCAGTGACCGAGGGAGCAATCAGCCCCAGCATTTT
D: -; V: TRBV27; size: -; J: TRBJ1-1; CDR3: CASSSGVWTEAFF; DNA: TGTGCCAGCAGTTCAGGGGTATGGACTGAAGCTTTCTTT
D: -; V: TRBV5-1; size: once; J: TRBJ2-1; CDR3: CASSLTRYESFF; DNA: TGCGCCAGCAGTTTGACCAGGTATGAGTCGTTCTTC
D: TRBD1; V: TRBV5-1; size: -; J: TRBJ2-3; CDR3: CASSTGTVGTDTQYF; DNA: TGCGCCAGCAGCACCGGGACAGTCGGCACAGATACGCAGTATTTT
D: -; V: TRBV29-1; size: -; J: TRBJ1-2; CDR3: CSVEDAGVYGYTF; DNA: TGCAGCGTTGAAGATGCAGGGGTCTATGGCTACACCTTC
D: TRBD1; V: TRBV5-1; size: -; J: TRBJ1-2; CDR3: CASSQLPGQGGGNYGYTF; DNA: TGCGCCAGCAGCCAATTACCGGGACAGGGAGGCGGTAACTATGGCTACACCTTC
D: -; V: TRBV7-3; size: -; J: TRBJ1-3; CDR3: CASSLMAGSNTIYF; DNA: TGTGCCAGCAGCCTAATGGCAGGATCGAACACCATATATTTT
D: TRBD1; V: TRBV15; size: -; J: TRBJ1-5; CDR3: CATSREGQGNQPQHF; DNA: TGTGCCACCAGCAGAGAGGGACAGGGCAATCAGCCCCAGCATTTT
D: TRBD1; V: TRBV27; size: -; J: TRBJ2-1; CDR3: CASSLIGGLSYNEQFF; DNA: TGTGCCAGCAGTTTGATAGGGGGCCTTTCCTACAATGAGCAGTTCTTC
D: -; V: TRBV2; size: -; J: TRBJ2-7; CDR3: CASRAQSVAAYEQYF; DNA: TGTGCCAGCAGGGCACAGTCGGTCGCAGCCTACGAGCAGTACTTC